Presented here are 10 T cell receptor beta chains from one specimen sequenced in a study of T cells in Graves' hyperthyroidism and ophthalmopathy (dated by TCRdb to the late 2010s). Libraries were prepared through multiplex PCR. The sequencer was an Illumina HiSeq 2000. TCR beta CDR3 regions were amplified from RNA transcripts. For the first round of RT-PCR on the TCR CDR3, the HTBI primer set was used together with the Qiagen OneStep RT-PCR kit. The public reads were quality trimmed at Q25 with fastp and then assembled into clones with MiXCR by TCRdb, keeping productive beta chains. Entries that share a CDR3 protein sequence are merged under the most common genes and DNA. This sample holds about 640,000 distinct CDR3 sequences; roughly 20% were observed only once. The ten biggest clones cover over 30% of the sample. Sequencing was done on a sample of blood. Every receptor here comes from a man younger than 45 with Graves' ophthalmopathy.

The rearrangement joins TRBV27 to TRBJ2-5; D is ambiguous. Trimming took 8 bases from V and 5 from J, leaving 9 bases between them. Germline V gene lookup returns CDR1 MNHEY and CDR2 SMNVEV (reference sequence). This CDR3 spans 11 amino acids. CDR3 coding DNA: TGTGCCAGCGCCGCCGGGGAGACCCAGTACTTC. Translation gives CASAAGETQYF.

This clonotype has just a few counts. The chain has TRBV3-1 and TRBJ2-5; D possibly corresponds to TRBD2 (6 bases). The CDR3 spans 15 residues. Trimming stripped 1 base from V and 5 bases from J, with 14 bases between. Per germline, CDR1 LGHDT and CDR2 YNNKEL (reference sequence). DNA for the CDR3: TGTGCCAGCAGCCAAGGTTCGGGGCTAGCGGAGACCCAGTACTTC. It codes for CASSQGSGLAETQYF.

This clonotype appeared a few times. The CDR3 sequence: CASSQERSSLTEAFF. In DNA form, the CDR3 reads TGCGCCAGCAGCCAAGAAAGATCCTCTCTCACTGAAGCTTTCTTT. The chain is built from TRBV4-3 and TRBJ1-1, with D unresolved. Trimming left V 0 bases short and J 4 bases short, with 12 bases between. The CDR3 runs 15 residues. Germline values: CDR1 LGHNA, CDR2 YSLEER.

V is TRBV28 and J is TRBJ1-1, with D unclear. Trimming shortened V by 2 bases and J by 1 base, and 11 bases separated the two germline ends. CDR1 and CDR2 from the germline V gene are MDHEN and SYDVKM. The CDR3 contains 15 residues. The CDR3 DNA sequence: TGTGCCAGCAGTTTACTTCCAGCCGGGAACACTGAAGCTTTCTTT. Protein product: CASSLLPAGNTEAFF.

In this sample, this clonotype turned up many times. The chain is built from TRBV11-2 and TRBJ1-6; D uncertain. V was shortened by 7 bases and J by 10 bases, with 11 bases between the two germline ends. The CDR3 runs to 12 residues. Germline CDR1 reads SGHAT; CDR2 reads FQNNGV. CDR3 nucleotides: TGTGCCAGCAACCTAGGGAAATCACCCCTCCACTTT. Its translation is CASNLGKSPLHF.

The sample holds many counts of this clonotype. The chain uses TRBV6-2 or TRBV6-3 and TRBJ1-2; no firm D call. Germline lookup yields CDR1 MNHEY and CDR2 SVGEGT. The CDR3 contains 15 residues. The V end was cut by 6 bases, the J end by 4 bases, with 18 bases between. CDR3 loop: CASSQEVSGGYGYTF. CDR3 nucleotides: TGTGCCAGCAGCCAGGAAGTAAGCGGCGGCTATGGCTACACCTTC.

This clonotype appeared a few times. Written as DNA, the CDR3 is TGTGCCAGCAGCTTAGCCACCGGGACAGGGACCGGGGAGCTGTTTTTT. It specifies CASSLATGTGTGELFF. The V call is TRBV7-9, the J call TRBJ2-2, with 9 bases lining up with TRBD1. Germline assignment: CDR1 SEHNR and CDR2 FQNEAQ (reference sequence). V shed 0 bases and J 5 bases; nucleotides not matched to a gene: 4. The CDR3 runs 16 residues. The full variable domain, its missing parts supplied by reference TRBV7-9 and TRBJ2-2, is DTGVSQNPRHKITKRGQNVTFRCDPISEHNRLYWYRQTLGQGPEFLTYFQNEAQLEKSRLLSDRFSAERPKGSFSTLEIQRTEQGDSAMYLCASSLATGTGTGELFFGEGSRLTVL.

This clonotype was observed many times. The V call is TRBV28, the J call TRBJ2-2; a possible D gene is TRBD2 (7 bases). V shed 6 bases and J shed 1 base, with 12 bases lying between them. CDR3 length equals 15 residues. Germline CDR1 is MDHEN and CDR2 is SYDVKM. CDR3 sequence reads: CASRGGGGNTGELFF. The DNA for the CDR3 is TGTGCCAGCAGAGGGGGGGGAGGGAACACCGGGGAGCTGTTTTTT. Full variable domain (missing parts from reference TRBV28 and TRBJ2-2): DVKVTQSSRYLVKRTGEKVFLECVQDMDHENMFWYRQDPGLGLRLIYFSYDVKMKEKGDIPEGYSVSREKKERFSLILESASTNQTSMYLCASRGGGGNTGELFFGEGSRLTVL.

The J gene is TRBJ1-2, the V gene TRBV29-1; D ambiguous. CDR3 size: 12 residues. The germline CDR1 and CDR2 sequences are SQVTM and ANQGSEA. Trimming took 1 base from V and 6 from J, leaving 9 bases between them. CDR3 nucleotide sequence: TGCAGCGTTGAAGTGCAGGAGAATGGCTACACCTTC. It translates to CSVEVQENGYTF.

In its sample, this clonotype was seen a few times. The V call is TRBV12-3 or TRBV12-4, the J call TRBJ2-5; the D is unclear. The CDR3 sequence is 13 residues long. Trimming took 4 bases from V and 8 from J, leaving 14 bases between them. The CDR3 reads CASSSKEKGTQYF. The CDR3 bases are TGTGCCAGCAGTTCGAAAGAAAAGGGCACCCAGTACTTC.